This entry describes one TCR beta chain. Germline-derived CDR1 and CDR2 are LNHDA and SQIVND (reference sequence). Deletions cut 4 bases from V and 0 bases from J, with 9 bases between. This CDR3 has 14 residues. The data stem from a study of shared clonotypes between healthy human individuals. Sequencing used immunoSEQ multiplex PCR; TCRdb keeps in-frame clones, though not all of them. The table shows approximately 240,000 clones, with over 60% occurring only once. Sequenced sample: memory CD4+ T cells sorted from blood. Subset specified: CD45RA-negative fraction. The sequence was collected from a man aged 30 to 45 in good health. The chain is built from TRBV19 and TRBJ2-5; no clear D gene. CDR3 in amino acids: CASSKGDDQETQYF. The CDR3 DNA sequence: TGTGCCAGTAGTAAAGGTGATGACCAAGAGACCCAGTACTTC.